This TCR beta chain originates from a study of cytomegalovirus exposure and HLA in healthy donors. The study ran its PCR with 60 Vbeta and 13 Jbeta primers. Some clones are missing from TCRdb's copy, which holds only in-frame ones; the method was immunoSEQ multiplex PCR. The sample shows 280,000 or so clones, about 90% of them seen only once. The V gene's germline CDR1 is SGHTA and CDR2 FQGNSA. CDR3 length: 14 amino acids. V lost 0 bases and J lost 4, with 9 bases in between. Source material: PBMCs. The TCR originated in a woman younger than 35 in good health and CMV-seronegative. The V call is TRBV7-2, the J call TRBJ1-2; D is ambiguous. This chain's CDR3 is CASSLARGGYGYTF. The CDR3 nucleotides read TGTGCCAGCAGCTTAGCCCGCGGCGGCTATGGCTACACCTTC.